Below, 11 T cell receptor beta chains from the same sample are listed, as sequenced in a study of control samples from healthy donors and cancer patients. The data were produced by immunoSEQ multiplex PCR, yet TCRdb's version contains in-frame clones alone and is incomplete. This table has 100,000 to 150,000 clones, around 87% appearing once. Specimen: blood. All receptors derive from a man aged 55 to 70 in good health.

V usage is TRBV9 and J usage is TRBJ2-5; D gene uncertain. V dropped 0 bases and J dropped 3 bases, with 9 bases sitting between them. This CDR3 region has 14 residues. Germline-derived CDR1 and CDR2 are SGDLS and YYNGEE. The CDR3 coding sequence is TGTGCCAGCAGCGTAGTCTGGCTCAAAGAGACCCAGTACTTC. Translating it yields CASSVVWLKETQYF.

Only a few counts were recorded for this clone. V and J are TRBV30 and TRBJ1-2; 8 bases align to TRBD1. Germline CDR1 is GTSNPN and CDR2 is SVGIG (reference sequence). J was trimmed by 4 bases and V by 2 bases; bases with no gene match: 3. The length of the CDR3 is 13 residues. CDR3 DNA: TGTGCCTGGAGTCGGGACAGGCCCTATGGCTACACCTTC. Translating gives CAWSRDRPYGYTF.

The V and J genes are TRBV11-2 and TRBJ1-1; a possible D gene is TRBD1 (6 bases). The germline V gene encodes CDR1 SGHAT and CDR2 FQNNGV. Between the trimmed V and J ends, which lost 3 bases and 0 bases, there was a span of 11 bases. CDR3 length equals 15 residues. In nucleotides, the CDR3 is TGTGCCAGCAGCTTTACAGGGACCATGAACACTGAAGCTTTCTTT. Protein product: CASSFTGTMNTEAFF.

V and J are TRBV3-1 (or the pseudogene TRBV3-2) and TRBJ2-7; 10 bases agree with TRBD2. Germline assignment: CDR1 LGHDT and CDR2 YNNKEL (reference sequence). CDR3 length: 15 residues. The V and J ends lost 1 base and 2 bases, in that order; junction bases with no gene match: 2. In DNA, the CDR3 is TGTGCCAGCAGCCAAGTAGCGGGGGGAACCTACGAGCAGTACTTC. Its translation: CASSQVAGGTYEQYF.

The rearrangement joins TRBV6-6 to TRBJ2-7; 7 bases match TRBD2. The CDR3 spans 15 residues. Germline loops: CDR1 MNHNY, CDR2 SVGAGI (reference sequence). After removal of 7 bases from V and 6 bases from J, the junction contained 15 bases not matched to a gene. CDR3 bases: TGTGCCAGCACGGTGCCGGGGAGGGTCCAAACCGAGCAGTACTTC. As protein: CASTVPGRVQTEQYF.

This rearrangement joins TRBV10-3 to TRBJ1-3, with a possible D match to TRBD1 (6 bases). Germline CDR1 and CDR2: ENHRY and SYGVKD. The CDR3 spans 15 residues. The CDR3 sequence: CSSRGGQNSGNTIYF. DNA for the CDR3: TGTTCATCTCGGGGGGGACAAAACTCTGGAAACACCATATATTTT.

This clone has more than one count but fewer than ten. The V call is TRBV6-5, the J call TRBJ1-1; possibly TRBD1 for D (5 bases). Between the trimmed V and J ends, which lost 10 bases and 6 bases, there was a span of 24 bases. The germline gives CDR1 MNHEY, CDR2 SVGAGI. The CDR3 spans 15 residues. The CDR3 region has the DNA TGTGCCATCAGACGAGGGACTTCTCCCTCCGCTGAAGCTTTCTTT. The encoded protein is CAIRRGTSPSAEAFF.

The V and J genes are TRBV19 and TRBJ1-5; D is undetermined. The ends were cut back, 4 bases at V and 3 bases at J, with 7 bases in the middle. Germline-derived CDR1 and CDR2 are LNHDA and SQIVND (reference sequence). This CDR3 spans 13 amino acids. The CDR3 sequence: CASSSSFNQPQHF. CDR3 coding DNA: TGTGCCAGTAGTAGTTCCTTCAATCAGCCCCAGCATTTT.

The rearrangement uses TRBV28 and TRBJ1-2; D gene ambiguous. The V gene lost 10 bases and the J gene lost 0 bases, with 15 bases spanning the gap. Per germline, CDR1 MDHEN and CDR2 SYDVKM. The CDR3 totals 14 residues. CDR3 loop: CAIPSEPSNYGYTF. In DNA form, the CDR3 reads TGTGCCATTCCCTCGGAACCGTCTAACTATGGCTACACCTTC.

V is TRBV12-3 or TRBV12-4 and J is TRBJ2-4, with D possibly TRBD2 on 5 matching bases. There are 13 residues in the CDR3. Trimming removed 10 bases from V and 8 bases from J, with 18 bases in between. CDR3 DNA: TGTGCCACCGCGCCCTTTTTGCGGGACATTCAGTACTTC. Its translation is CATAPFLRDIQYF.

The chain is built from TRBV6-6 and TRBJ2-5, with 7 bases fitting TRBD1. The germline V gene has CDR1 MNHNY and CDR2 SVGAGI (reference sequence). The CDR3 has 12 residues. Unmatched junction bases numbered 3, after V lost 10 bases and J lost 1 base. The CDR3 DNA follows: TGTGCCACAAGACAGGGCCAAGAGACCCAGTACTTC. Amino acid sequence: CATRQGQETQYF.